These 27 T cell receptor beta chains originate from one sample sequenced in a study of blood T cell repertoires in COVID-19. Using immunoSEQ multiplex PCR, the repertoire was profiled, and TCRdb retains in-frame clones only, with some absent. The data hold 330,000 or so clones, with about nine tenths observed a single time. Sequenced material: peripheral blood. Receptors were obtained from a woman aged 60 to 75 with COVID-19, enrolled during active disease.

This chain connects TRBV3-1 (or the pseudogene TRBV3-2) to TRBJ2-1; D not resolved. CDR1 is LGHDT and CDR2 is YNNKEL in the germline V gene (reference sequence). Trimming cost V 1 base and J 2 bases, with 12 bases left between them. This CDR3 comprises 16 residues. CDR3 amino acids: CASSQGPSFTYNEQFF. CDR3 bases: TGTGCCAGCAGCCAAGGGCCCTCGTTTACCTACAATGAGCAGTTCTTC.

This chain links TRBV18 with TRBJ1-2, with TRBD1 matching 7 bases. CDR1 and CDR2 (germline): KGHSH, LQKENI. This CDR3 is 15 amino acids long. V shed 5 bases, J shed 13 bases, and the junction held 19 bases outside the gene matches. The CDR3 region is CASSRGQEVFPNPTF. In DNA form, the CDR3 reads TGTGCCAGCTCAAGGGGGCAGGAAGTTTTTCCGAACCCCACCTTC.

The chain uses TRBV10-2 and TRBJ2-1; D unclear. Trimming stripped 7 bases from V and 0 bases from J, with 7 bases between. This CDR3 has 13 amino acids. The germline gives CDR1 WSHSY, CDR2 SAAADI. CDR3 loop: CASMVDSYNEQFF. DNA for the CDR3: TGCGCCAGCATGGTAGACTCCTACAATGAGCAGTTCTTC.

The chain is built from TRBV14 and TRBJ2-3; perhaps TRBD1 as D (5 bases). CDR1 and CDR2 (germline): SGHDN, FVKESK. V lost 0 bases to trimming and J lost 6 bases, with 10 bases between them. The CDR3 has 14 residues. The CDR3 reads CASSQEQGPDTQYF. CDR3 bases: TGTGCCAGCAGCCAAGAGCAGGGTCCGGATACGCAGTATTTT.

This clone was found once. CDR3 bases: TGTGCCATCAGGGAGACAGGGGTGAACACTGAAGCTTTCTTT. Its protein is CAIRETGVNTEAFF. This chain uses TRBV10-3 with TRBJ1-1; the match to TRBD1 covers 8 bases. There are 14 residues in the CDR3. The trim removed 6 bases at V and 0 bases at J, leaving 3 bases unmatched. Germline V gene data show CDR1 as ENHRY and CDR2 as SYGVKD.

The chain combines TRBV2 with TRBJ1-3; no reliable D call. The ends were cut back, 5 bases at V and 4 bases at J, with 24 bases in the middle. The CDR3 loop spans 18 amino acids. From germline, CDR1 is SNHLY and CDR2 FYNNEI. Written as DNA, the CDR3 is TGTGCCAGCAGTACCCCGGATATAAGCGGATTTTACGGAAACACCATATATTTT. Amino acids: CASSTPDISGFYGNTIYF. Full variable domain (missing parts from reference TRBV2 and TRBJ1-3): EPEVTQTPSHQVTQMGQEVILRCVPISNHLYFYWYRQILGQKVEFLVSFYNNEISEKSEIFDDQFSVERPDGSNFTLKIRSTKLEDSAMYFCASSTPDISGFYGNTIYFGEGSWLTVV.

This chain links TRBV30 with TRBJ1-2; D possibly corresponds to TRBD1 (5 bases). Trimming left V 2 bases short and J 4 bases short, with 11 bases between. From germline, CDR1 is GTSNPN and CDR2 SVGIG (reference sequence). This CDR3 spans 13 amino acids. CDR3 in DNA: TGTGCCTGGAGTCAAAGGGGAATCTATGGCTACACCTTC. Translated: CAWSQRGIYGYTF.

This clone has just one count. V gene TRBV5-1 combines with J gene TRBJ2-1, with TRBD2 identical over 7 bases. The V and J ends lost 2 bases and 2 bases, in that order; junction bases with no gene match: 7. The CDR3 totals 16 residues. Germline V CDR1 and CDR2: SGHRS, YFSETQ. CDR3 DNA: TGCGCCAGCAGCTTTCAACCAGCGGGGACCTACAATGAGCAGTTCTTC. The encoded protein is CASSFQPAGTYNEQFF.

The J gene is TRBJ1-4, the V gene TRBV27; TRBD1 might be the D (5 bases). Trimming stripped 2 bases from V and 12 bases from J, with 13 bases between. The CDR3 extends over 13 amino acids. Germline CDR1 and CDR2: MNHEY and SMNVEV (reference sequence). The CDR3 bases are TGTGCCAGCAGTTTAGTCCGGCAGGGTGAACTGTTTTTT. It codes for CASSLVRQGELFF.

V is TRBV28 and J is TRBJ2-3; 10 positions agree with TRBD2. The CDR3 sequence is 14 residues long. V shed 5 bases and J 6 bases; nucleotides not matched to a gene: 5. The germline CDR1 and CDR2 sequences are MDHEN and SYDVKM. DNA of the CDR3: TGTGCCAGCAGTAGCGGGGGGGCAAAGGATACGCAGTATTTT. Translated, it gives CASSSGGAKDTQYF.

The V call is TRBV6-5, the J call TRBJ1-6; 7 nucleotides agree with TRBD1. Looked up from germline, CDR1 is MNHEY and CDR2 is SVGAGI. V was pared by 7 bases and J by 9 bases, with 9 bases of the junction left unmatched. The CDR3 consists of 14 residues. CDR3 sequence reads: CASTAWTGGSPLHF. The CDR3, as DNA: TGTGCCAGCACTGCATGGACAGGAGGTTCACCCCTCCACTTT.

V usage is TRBV3-1 (or the pseudogene TRBV3-2) and J usage is TRBJ1-3, with D hard to call. CDR3 length: 14 residues. The V and J ends lost 4 bases and 4 bases respectively, with 11 bases between them. Germline V gives CDR1 LGHDT, CDR2 YNNKEL (reference sequence). The CDR3 sequence is CASSRRGSGNTIYF. The CDR3 DNA is TGTGCCAGCAGCCGGCGGGGTTCGGGAAACACCATATATTTT.

The V gene is TRBV15, the J gene TRBJ1-1, with 7 bases identical to TRBD1. Losses at the gene ends were 5 bases for V and 7 bases for J; bases not matched to a gene: 13. Looked up from germline, CDR1 is LNHNV and CDR2 is YYDKDF (reference sequence). The CDR3 is 15 residues long. The CDR3 spells CATSASRGKIDEAFF. In nucleotides, the CDR3 is TGTGCCACCAGCGCTTCCAGGGGGAAGATTGATGAAGCTTTCTTT.

CDR3 in amino acids: CASSKLHASGGTGELFF. The CDR3 DNA is TGTGCCAGCAGCAAATTGCATGCTAGCGGGGGAACCGGGGAGCTGTTTTTT. V usage is TRBV21-1 and J usage is TRBJ2-2; the tabulated D call, TRBD2, remains unverified against the DNA. TRBV21-1 is an annotated pseudogene. The CDR3 extends over 17 amino acids.

The chain employs TRBV5-1 and TRBJ2-5, with no clear D. The CDR3 consists of 14 residues. The V gene's germline CDR1 is SGHRS and CDR2 YFSETQ. V was cut by 0 bases and J by 2 bases, with 8 bases left in between. The CDR3 DNA reads as TGCGCCAGCAGCTTGGATCTACGGCAAGAGACCCAGTACTTC. This codes for CASSLDLRQETQYF.

This chain links TRBV7-9 with TRBJ2-2, with TRBD2 matching over 14 bases. CDR3 length: 18 residues. Germline CDR1 reads SEHNR; CDR2 reads FQNEAQ (reference sequence). The J segment lost 2 bases and the V segment lost 4 bases, leaving 6 bases of the junction unmatched. CDR3 loop: CASSWQTSGGENTGELFF. CDR3 coding DNA: TGTGCCAGCAGCTGGCAGACTAGCGGGGGGGAAAACACCGGGGAGCTGTTTTTT.

The chain joins TRBV27 to TRBJ1-2; maybe TRBD1 (5 bases). Deletions cut 5 bases from V and 5 bases from J, with 15 bases between. The CDR3 is made up of 14 amino acids. CDR1 is MNHEY and CDR2 is SMNVEV in the germline V gene (reference sequence). The CDR3 protein is CASSSPGLPYGYTF. The CDR3 DNA reads as TGTGCCAGCAGTAGCCCGGGACTACCTTATGGCTACACCTTC.

The V gene is TRBV19, the J gene TRBJ1-6; D is ambiguous. Germline V CDR1 and CDR2: LNHDA, SQIVND (reference sequence). V lost 9 bases and J lost 10, with 19 bases in between. The CDR3 extends over 14 amino acids. Written as DNA, the CDR3 is TGTGCCAGCAGATATCCCGGGATGGTATCACCCCTCCACTTT. This codes for CASRYPGMVSPLHF.

V and J are TRBV27 and TRBJ2-5; TRBD2 matches 10 bases. There are 15 residues in the CDR3. Germline V gene lookup returns CDR1 MNHEY and CDR2 SMNVEV (reference sequence). After removal of 7 bases from V and 4 bases from J, the junction contained 9 bases not matched to a gene. The DNA of the CDR3 is TGTGCCAGCACCCGGTTAGCGGGGGGTGGAGAGACCCAGTACTTC. Its translation is CASTRLAGGGETQYF.

This clone is medium-sized. This sequence joins TRBV28 and TRBJ2-7, with TRBD1 matching 9 bases. Germline V CDR1 and CDR2: MDHEN, SYDVKM. V dropped 3 bases and J dropped 0; count of bases not matched to a gene: 9. The CDR3 is 17 amino acids. This chain's CDR3 is CASSLDRRDRDSYEQYF. DNA of the CDR3: TGTGCCAGCAGTTTGGATCGCAGGGACAGGGACTCCTACGAGCAGTACTTC. Full variable domain (rest looked up from reference TRBV28 and TRBJ2-7): DVKVTQSSRYLVKRTGEKVFLECVQDMDHENMFWYRQDPGLGLRLIYFSYDVKMKEKGDIPEGYSVSREKKERFSLILESASTNQTSMYLCASSLDRRDRDSYEQYFGPGTRLTVT.

The chain joins TRBV11-3 to TRBJ2-6; D not certain. The CDR3 loop spans 13 amino acids. Germline V CDR1 and CDR2: SGHNT, YENEEA. V was cut by 5 bases and J by 4 bases, with 6 bases left in between. CDR3 DNA sequence: TGTGCCAGCAGCCCTAGGGGGGCCAACGTCCTGACTTTC. It is translated as CASSPRGANVLTF.

This chain links TRBV6-5 with TRBJ1-3; 7 nucleotides line up with TRBD1. Trimming at V came to 8 bases and at J to 4 bases, leaving 8 bases not matched to a gene. Looked up from germline, CDR1 is MNHEY and CDR2 is SVGAGI. There are 14 residues in the CDR3. Here the CDR3 DNA reads TGTGCCAGCCTATCGAGGGGGCAAGGAAACACCATATATTTT. Translation gives CASLSRGQGNTIYF.

At least ten counts were recorded for this clone. The rearrangement links TRBV6-4 to TRBJ1-2, with 8 nucleotides matching TRBD1. With 2 bases clipped from V and 3 bases from J, the junction kept 5 bases outside the gene matches. The CDR3 totals 15 residues. The germline gives CDR1 MRHNA, CDR2 SNTAGT. Here the CDR3 reads CASSDTDREHYGYTF. CDR3 nucleotide sequence: TGTGCCAGCAGTGACACGGACAGGGAACACTATGGCTACACCTTC.

The V call is TRBV19, the J call TRBJ1-2, with no clear D. Looked up from germline, CDR1 is LNHDA and CDR2 is SQIVND (reference sequence). This CDR3 is built from 14 residues. Trimming took 6 bases from V and 0 from J, leaving 11 bases between them. CDR3 in DNA: TGTGCCAGTAGCCCTCCTACCGCTAACTATGGCTACACCTTC. Protein: CASSPPTANYGYTF.

The chain joins TRBV28 to TRBJ1-5; D is unclear. The CDR3 spans 13 residues. V lost 7 bases and J lost 5, with 12 bases in between. Germline V lookup: CDR1 MDHEN, CDR2 SYDVKM. CDR3 in DNA: TGTGCCAGCACAGACTCGCCGGATCAGCCCCAGCATTTT. Its translation: CASTDSPDQPQHF.

The chain joins TRBV9 to TRBJ2-1; the match to TRBD2 covers 9 bases. Germline CDR1 is SGDLS and CDR2 is YYNGEE. V gave up 3 bases and J gave up 3 bases; unmatched junction bases: 10. The CDR3 loop spans 17 amino acids. CDR3 DNA: TGTGCCAGCAGCGCGCCGTCCTTAGCGGGGGACTACAATGAGCAGTTCTTC. Its translation: CASSAPSLAGDYNEQFF.

J is TRBJ2-1 and V is TRBV10-2; 10 nucleotides match TRBD2. The CDR3 is made up of 16 amino acids. The J segment lost 8 bases and the V segment lost 3 bases, leaving 10 bases of the junction unmatched. The germline gives CDR1 WSHSY, CDR2 SAAADI. In DNA form, the CDR3 reads TGCGCCAGCAGTGATGGGCTAGCGGGGGCTCGGTATGAGCAGTTCTTC. Translating gives CASSDGLAGARYEQFF.